This TCR beta chain emerged from a study of CD8 T cells in Susac syndrome. The CDR3 runs to 14 residues. V was clipped by 0 bases and J by 5 bases, with 10 bases between them. Germline V lookup: CDR1 MNHEY, CDR2 SVGAGI. RNA in amounts of roughly 0.45 to 1 ug was reverse transcribed with random hexamers. TCRdb reanalysed the immunoSEQ multiplex PCR reads using MiXCR and keeps one entry per CDR3 protein. Of over 100,000 distinct CDR3 sequences in the sample, roughly 91% were seen once. The sequencing sample was made of CD4+ T cells from PBMCs. The sequence came from a human donor in good health. The chain combines TRBV6-5 with TRBJ1-2; maybe TRBD1 (6 bases). The CDR3 sequence: CASSYSGAGYGYTF. For the CDR3, the DNA is TGTGCCAGCAGTTACTCGGGGGCTGGGTATGGCTACACCTTC.